This TCR beta chain emerged from a study of blood T cell repertoires in COVID-19. This CDR3 has 16 amino acids. CDR1 and CDR2 from the germline V gene are LGHDT and YNNKEL (reference sequence). V was pared by 4 bases and J by 7 bases, with 19 bases between. The assay was immunoSEQ multiplex PCR, and TCRdb's table has in-frame clones only and misses some. The sample consists of about 97,000 clones, nearly 90% of them appearing once. V and J are TRBV3-1 (or the pseudogene TRBV3-2) and TRBJ1-4; a weak D match, TRBD1 (6 bases). The source is a man over 45 with active COVID-19. Sample: peripheral blood. CDR3 in amino acids: CASSPRGGNFREKLFF. In nucleotides, the CDR3 is TGTGCCAGCAGCCCCCGGGGGGGCAACTTCCGTGAAAAACTGTTTTTT.